This T cell receptor (beta chain) was retrieved from a study of blood T cell repertoires in COVID-19 (TCRdb year 2020). Study-level background: Collaborator samples came from the United States, Italy and Spain and covered acute and convalescent phases of COVID-19. The material from the prospective study consisted of cDNA or gDNA derived from T cells, B-cell-depleted T cells, or PBMCs. Deeply sampled blood TCRbeta repertoires from subjects exposed to, actively infected with, or recovered from COVID-19 were included in the dataset. The repertoires were made available in a free public database intended to serve as a resource for research on the immune response to SARS-CoV-2. Samples were obtained from the ongoing ImmuneRACE study (first 160 participants) and from over 1,000 subjects provided by 6 global collaborators. Nearly every sample came with metadata listing a de-identified subject ID, COVID-19 status, age in years and sex. Where available, HLA class I and class II types were taken from metadata supplied by the sample provider and were not determined by assay-based typing. The paper as a whole reports these results and caveats: The quantity of clinical and demographic metadata differed by source and by participant and was supplied without curation.

With respect to this clone: Its recognized antigen is unknown. Within one base of it there is no much larger clone, and no base qualities were kept.

Enrolling through a virtual design, the prospective study's participants ranged in age from about 18 to 89 years and lived across roughly 24 United States geographic areas. Cohort assignment in the prospective study relied on participant-reported clinical history from a screening survey and a study questionnaire. Each participant in the prospective study had whole blood, serum and a nasopharyngeal or oropharyngeal swab collected by mobile phlebotomists. Prospective study participants could optionally give additional blood draws and questionnaires over a roughly two-month period. Prospective study blood samples were shipped either frozen or at room temperature before DNA extraction. From its cysteine to its phenylalanine, the CDR3 spans 15 amino acids. CDR3 DNA is the only sequence kept; it has 45 bases, read in frame from the first base. Trimming accounts for 8 bases at V and 4 bases at J, while the number of junction bases matched to no gene is 10. CDR1 and CDR2 (LNHDA, SQIVND) derive from the germline V gene (reference sequence).

TCRbeta CDR3 regions were amplified from genomic DNA by means of the immunoSEQ Assay, a bias-controlled multiplex PCR. As for the original processing: Nucleated cell counts per sample were estimated from amplification of reference gene primers within the assay. To quantify the absolute abundance of each unique TCRbeta CDR3 rearrangement, sequence reads were collapsed and filtered. For each sample, productive Simpson clonality was calculated by taking the square root of Simpson's diversity index across productive rearrangements. This is the immuneACCESS table as TCRdb keeps it, with only in-frame sequences that have V and J called. A part of the clones is gone; compared with another copy, unresolved V genes explain less than half, and the rest is unexplained. The D gene and trimming were derived from the DNA, and the V and J assignments and clone size from that table. The sample includes 200,000 to 250,000 clones, with more than 80% observed a single time. 3% to 4.5% of the sample belongs to the ten largest clones.

The clonotype was recovered from a woman in her 40s with acute COVID-19. Sequencing was done on a sample of PBMCs or T cells enriched from blood (not recorded which). The sequence links TRBV19 to TRBJ1-4; TRBD1 matches 7 bases in the middle. This receptor carries the CDR3 CASHKGQRINEKLFF. The DNA sequence is as follows: TGTGCCAGTCATAAGGGACAGAGAATTAATGAAAAACTGTTTTTT. Here the CDR3 is joined to the reference TRBV19 and TRBJ1-4 genes, and the full variable domain is: DGGITQSPKYLFRKEGQNVTLSCEQNLNHDAMYWYRQDPGQGLRLIYYSQIVNDFQKGDIAEGYSVSREKKESFPLTVTSAQKNPTAFYLCASHKGQRINEKLFFGSGTQLSVL.